Given below is one T cell receptor beta chain in context. Its cognate antigen has yet to be identified. One base away there is no much larger clone; base qualities are not given. The data derive from a study of shared clonotypes between healthy human individuals (TCRdb year 2020). Context from the whole study: Three men and two women, aged 18 to 49 years, made up the cohort. For each donor, CD4 naive and CD4 memory were each given three plates, CD8 naive was given two plates, and CD8 memory was given one plate. Between about 0.85 and 9.5 billion PBMCs per donor were obtained by leukapheresis. To increase sequencing depth and limit assay-specific biases, TCR repertoire library preparation and sequencing were carried out by different laboratories using diverse techniques. To estimate repertoire size and how much clonotype sharing occurs between individuals, the study deeply sequenced the blood TCR repertoires of several healthy adults.

Using the deep immunoSEQ assay, multiplex PCR amplified TCR CDR3 regions from genomic DNA. For each cell subset, the extracted genomic DNA was distributed evenly across all wells of several immunoSEQ 96-well plates, and each plate served as one replicate. For sorted subsets, about 200 ng genomic DNA, equal to 30,000 or so T cell genomes, was loaded into each replicate PCR. Purified libraries were measured with a Qubit 3.0 fluorometer, size-checked on a Bioanalyzer 2100, and measured again with the KAPA Library Quantification kit. Every immunoSEQ 96-well plate was sequenced on a separate single-read 150-cycle Illumina NextSeq 550 flow cell. On the authors' methods: Because the immunoSEQ output held only junctional sequences and lacked quality scores, the filtering could not match the filtering applied to full-length reads. To assign V/J genes and CDR3, sequences were annotated using PyIR, a Python wrapper for IgBLAST v1.9, with IMGT germline references. Any read was removed if the V/J assignment was weak (E-value above 1e-6), the CDR3 was missing, or the read contained stop codons, out-of-frame junctions, or ambiguous translated residues. V3J clonotypes were defined by identical inferred V gene, J gene, and CDR3 amino acid sequence. Percentage overlap between repertoires was calculated by dividing the number of shared unique clonotypes by the size of the smaller repertoire. Richness of each repertoire was evaluated using RTK rarefaction, the Chao1 estimator, and Recon v2.1 estimates of unobserved clonotypes. Generation probabilities were computed with OLGA for all TCRbeta clonotypes obtained by the gDNA method from four donors. TCRdb retrieved this table from immuneACCESS and kept in-frame rearrangements only. Not all clones are present; in checked studies, unresolved V genes account for under half, and no reason is known for the remainder. V, J and clone size were drawn from that table, and D and trimming were deduced from the DNA. The sample includes just over 2,000,000 clones, with roughly 94% observed a single time. The ten largest clones represent roughly 0.13% of the sample.

Healthy HIV-negative adults with no recently reported acute infections or vaccinations were included as donors. Every donor was a Caucasian adult residing in Nashville, Tennessee, USA. CD4+ T cells were enriched through magnetic negative selection, after which naive cells were positively selected on CD45RA and the remaining negative fraction served as the memory subset. After blood collection by leukapheresis, PBMCs were isolated using Ficoll-Histopaque density gradient centrifugation and then cryopreserved in the vapor phase of liquid nitrogen. Analytical flow cytometry was used to check the purity and quantity of every magnetically sorted T cell population. Each sorted fraction had its genomic DNA isolated and then quantified by UV absorbance on a Nanodrop 2000c. Overall study outcomes, separate from this receptor: Across a handful of donors, approximately 5% of naive CD4, approximately 3.5% of naive CD8, about 2% of memory CD4, and under 0.45% of memory CD8 clonotypes were shared. Sampling was restricted to blood, and TCR repertoires in tissues likely differ from the TCR repertoires found in blood. Based on pairwise subsampling, the degree of clonotype sharing among donors was expected to be affected by sequencing depth. Rarefaction of sorted-subset datasets indicated incomplete sequencing despite the large sequencing depth. Naive subsets generally had larger estimated clonotype richness than memory subsets did. The small number of donors limited the genetic and exposure-history diversity represented. Higher generation probabilities were observed for clonotypes shared by all four sorted-subset donors than for non-shared clonotypes.

Deletion took 1 base off V and 0 bases off J, with a span of 12 bases between the germline ends. CDR1 MDHEN and CDR2 SYDVKM were looked up in the germline V gene. Inclusive of the bounding cysteine and phenylalanine, the CDR3 is 16 residues long. CDR3 DNA only is kept here, 48 bases in frame from base 1. Rearrangement joined TRBV28 to TRBJ1-2; no D gene is confidently identified. The sequencing sample was made of naive CD4+ T cells sorted from blood. In the paper's terms, the cell subset or site label means: CD45RA+ positively selected. The source is a man between 18 and 35 years old in good health. The CDR3 reads CASSLYWQEANYGYTF. The bases are TGTGCCAGCAGTTTATACTGGCAGGAAGCTAACTATGGCTACACCTTC.